The rows below give T cell receptor beta chains drawn from one sample of a study of T cell responses to AZD1222 COVID-19 vaccine. Produced via immunoSEQ multiplex PCR; TCRdb's table is partial and in-frame only. The profile shows roughly 120,000 clones, approximately 90% of them singletons. The sequences come from peripheral blood, collected on day 0 of AZD1222 vaccination. These receptors all come from an adult in good health. Each CDR3 is given with its conserved first and last residue. D genes are given only for firm matches. Clone size is not always given. Where it is, it says once, few, many or a class for expanded clones.

V gene,J gene,clone size,D gene,CDR3 protein,CDR3 DNA
TRBV7-6,TRBJ2-5,-,-,CASSLELRAEVQETQYF,TGTGCCAGCAGCTTAGAGCTTCGGGCCGAAGTCCAAGAGACCCAGTACTTC
TRBV27,TRBJ1-5,-,TRBD1,CASSGQGYYQPQHF,TGTGCCAGCTCGGGACAGGGGTATTATCAGCCCCAGCATTTT
TRBV7-3,TRBJ2-7,few,-,CASSPYLRPYEQYF,TGTGCCAGCAGCCCCTACCTCCGTCCCTACGAGCAGTACTTC
TRBV28,TRBJ2-1,-,-,CASSIMSSYNEQFF,TGTGCCAGCAGCATTATGAGCTCCTACAATGAGCAGTTCTTC
TRBV2,TRBJ2-3,-,TRBD2,CASSVARLAGGPDTQYF,TGTGCCAGCAGCGTCGCCCGCCTAGCGGGGGGGCCGGATACGCAGTATTTT
TRBV7-2,TRBJ1-5,-,-,CASSANGHSQPASQPQHF,TGTGCCAGCAGCGCGAACGGACACTCCCAACCTGCATCTCAGCCCCAGCATTTT
TRBV7-8,TRBJ1-1,few,-,CASSPPPRAFF,TGTGCCAGCAGCCCCCCACCTAGAGCTTTCTTT
TRBV5-1,TRBJ2-7,-,-,CASSPEWGPYEQYF,TGCGCCAGCAGCCCGGAGTGGGGGCCCTACGAGCAGTACTTC
TRBV2,TRBJ2-3,-,TRBD2,CASRGSSGGYTDTQYF,TGTGCCAGCCGGGGTTCTAGCGGGGGGTACACAGATACGCAGTATTTT
TRBV2,TRBJ1-5,-,TRBD1,CASSGSRGRIEEGNQPQHF,TGTGCCAGCAGTGGTAGTAGGGGGCGCATTGAGGAGGGCAATCAGCCCCAGCATTTT
TRBV7-3,TRBJ2-1,-,TRBD2,CASSGREGHEQFF,TGTGCCAGCAGTGGGCGGGAGGGCCATGAGCAGTTCTTC
TRBV19,TRBJ1-1,-,-,CASSGGAVWNTEAFF,TGTGCCAGTAGTGGGGGGGCAGTGTGGAACACTGAAGCTTTCTTT
TRBV13,TRBJ2-5,once,TRBD2,CASSAPSRPRGAQYF,TGTGCCAGCAGCGCTCCGTCACGGCCCCGGGGGGCCCAGTACTTC